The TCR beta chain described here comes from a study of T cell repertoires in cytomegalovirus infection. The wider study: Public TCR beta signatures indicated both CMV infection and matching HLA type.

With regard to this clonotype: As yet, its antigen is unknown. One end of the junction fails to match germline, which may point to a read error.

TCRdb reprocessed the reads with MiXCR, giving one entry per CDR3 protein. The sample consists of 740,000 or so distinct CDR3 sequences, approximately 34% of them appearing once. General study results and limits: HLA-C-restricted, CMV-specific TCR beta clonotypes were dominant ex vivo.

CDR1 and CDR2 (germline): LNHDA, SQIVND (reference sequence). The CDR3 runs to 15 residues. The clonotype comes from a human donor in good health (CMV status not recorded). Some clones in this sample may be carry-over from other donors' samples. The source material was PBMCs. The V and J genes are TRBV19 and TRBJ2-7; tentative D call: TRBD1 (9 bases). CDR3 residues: CASIIAGQGYREQYF. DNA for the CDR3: TGTGCCAGTATTATAGCGGGACAGGGATATCGCGAGCAGTACTTC.